Listed below are T cell receptor beta chains from one sample, sequenced in a study of monozygotic twins with inflammatory bowel disease. TCRdb reprocessed the 5' RACE reads, with one entry per CDR3 protein and no DNA. This sample's clone table lists over 200,000 distinct CDR3 sequences. The sample comprised blood. The receptors come from a human donor with ulcerative colitis or Crohn's disease, or a healthy co-twin of an affected twin (not recorded which). Each CDR3 is given with its conserved first and last residue. The order of the fields is J gene, V gene, CDR3 protein.

TRBJ2-1	TRBV24-1	CATSEGQGAYNEQFF
TRBJ2-3	TRBV7-2	CASSLRTSGTDTQYF
TRBJ1-4	TRBV20-1	CSARDWAALDRLFF
TRBJ2-5	TRBV5-1	CASSLISDSRKETQYF
TRBJ2-7	TRBV5-1	CASRNTGLDGYEQYF
TRBJ2-2	TRBV20-1	CSAREWGEPGELFF
TRBJ1-1	TRBV3-1	CASSQDGGRAGTEAFF
TRBJ2-7	TRBV2	CASSEGRASYEQYF
TRBJ2-1	TRBV27	CASSDGGRYNEQFF
TRBJ2-7	TRBV5-5	CASSLSGQGPYEQYF
TRBJ1-6	TRBV29-1	CSALETGGNSPLHF
TRBJ1-1	TRBV5-1	CASSPGFTEAFF
TRBJ2-5	TRBV3-1	CASSRSRDSSQETQYF
TRBJ2-3	TRBV7-3	CASSPQGGRDTQYF
TRBJ2-7	TRBV27	CASSSGAYYEQYF
TRBJ2-3	TRBV20-1	CSASLRGRGTDTQYF
TRBJ2-7	TRBV4-2	CASSQDPYEQYF
TRBJ1-1	TRBV10-1	CASSEMEGASAFF
TRBJ2-7	TRBV5-1	CASAPSYEQYF